The 17 T cell receptor beta chains below were found in one sample sequenced in a study of post-analysis software for immune sequencing data. Built from TCR beta cDNA, the libraries had unique molecular identifiers in them. TCRdb fed the PCR reads into MiXCR, producing one record per CDR3 protein. Of roughly 650,000 distinct CDR3 sequences detected, 59% appear once; the ten largest clones hold about 11%. These receptors' antigens are unknown. Notes on the study in general: Patients carried roughly 5 TRBV segments more frequently than controls did, and TRBV5-6, TRBV5-1 and TRBV20-1 were among them.

Sequenced input: blood. These receptors all come from a girl aged 2 to 9 with multiple sclerosis.

V is TRBV7-8 and J is TRBJ1-2; D not certain. Germline V CDR1 and CDR2: SGHVS, FQNEAQ. V dropped 1 base and J dropped 3 bases, with 6 bases sitting between them. The CDR3 length is 13 residues. CDR3 amino acids: CASSLVSDYGYTF. CDR3 bases: TGTGCCAGCAGCTTAGTGTCCGACTATGGCTACACCTTC.

The count of this clonotype is one. The junction departs from the called germline gene at one end, perhaps through a read error. The V and J genes are TRBV6-5 and TRBJ2-7; the match to TRBD2 covers 13 bases. Germline V CDR1 and CDR2: MNHEY, SVGAGI. The CDR3 loop spans 15 amino acids. The CDR3 here is CTSRDGLAGVYEQYF. The DNA of the CDR3 is TGTACCAGCAGGGACGGACTAGCGGGGGTCTACGAGCAGTACTTC.

The sample holds a few counts of this clonotype. This chain uses TRBV27 with TRBJ2-5; 8 nucleotides agree with TRBD2. The junction had 11 bases not matched to a gene; V was cut back by 6 bases and J by 5 bases. The germline V gene has CDR1 MNHEY and CDR2 SMNVEV (reference sequence). The CDR3 is made up of 15 amino acids. The CDR3 sequence: CASSFSGSPGETQYF. DNA of the CDR3: TGTGCCAGCAGCTTCAGCGGGAGCCCCGGGGAGACCCAGTACTTC.

This chain uses TRBV10-3 with TRBJ2-7, with 8 bases identical to TRBD2. CDR1 and CDR2 from the germline V gene are ENHRY and SYGVKD. With V trimmed by 10 bases and J by 2 bases, 10 bases remained unmatched. This CDR3 is built from 14 residues. CDR3 sequence (DNA): TGTGCCACCAGACCGGGGGGGTGGCCCTACGAGCAGTACTTC. As protein: CATRPGGWPYEQYF.

This chain joins TRBV7-9 and TRBJ2-3; D perhaps matches TRBD1 (5 bases). Germline V gives CDR1 SEHNR, CDR2 FQNEAQ (reference sequence). The V gene lost 5 bases and the J gene lost 11 bases, with 11 bases spanning the gap. The CDR3 is 11 amino acids. The CDR3 loop is CASSPRQRQYF. CDR3 bases: TGTGCCAGCAGCCCTCGACAGAGGCAGTATTTT.

The gene calls are TRBV20-1 and TRBJ2-7; possibly TRBD1 or TRBD2 for D (6 bases each). This CDR3 contains 13 residues. The V gene lost 7 bases and the J gene lost 0 bases, with 13 bases spanning the gap. CDR1 is DFQATT, CDR2 SNEGSKA, per germline (reference sequence). The CDR3 DNA reads TGCAGTGTGGGGGGCCTAAGCTCCTACGAGCAGTACTTC. Translating it yields CSVGGLSSYEQYF.

The chain has TRBV12-3 or TRBV12-4 and TRBJ1-6; tentative D call: TRBD1 (5 bases). The germline V and J ends were trimmed by 5 bases and 10 bases, with 12 bases remaining between them. The CDR3 is 13 residues long. The CDR3 here is CASSLARGSPLHF. The CDR3 DNA reads as TGTGCCAGCAGTCTCGCAAGGGGATCACCCCTCCACTTT.

The J gene is TRBJ1-2, the V gene TRBV2, with unresolved D. The CDR3 sequence is 14 residues long. Trimming shortened V by 3 bases and J by 4 bases, and 12 bases separated the two germline ends. Germline CDR1 reads SNHLY; CDR2 reads FYNNEI. CDR3 in DNA: TGTGCCAGCAGTGAGAGTTTGGCCATCTATGGCTACACCTTC. It encodes CASSESLAIYGYTF.

The rearrangement links TRBV10-3 to TRBJ2-5; D gene ambiguous. Germline loops: CDR1 ENHRY, CDR2 SYGVKD. V was cut by 6 bases and J by 3 bases, with 14 bases left in between. CDR3 length: 14 residues. The DNA of the CDR3 is TGTGCCATCAGCGCCAACAGTATAGAAGAGACCCAGTACTTC. This encodes CAISANSIEETQYF.

This clonotype was counted a single time. The chain combines TRBV2 with TRBJ1-2; D remains unclear. V lost 8 bases and J lost 3, with 10 bases in between. CDR3 size: 12 residues. The germline gives CDR1 SNHLY, CDR2 FYNNEI. CDR3: CASSPVDYGYTF. The CDR3 DNA reads TGTGCCAGCTCTCCGGTCGACTATGGCTACACCTTC.

This clonotype occurred a few times. The V and J genes are TRBV10-3 and TRBJ2-1; D call uncertain. Germline loops: CDR1 ENHRY, CDR2 SYGVKD. V lost 5 bases to trimming and J lost 0 bases, with 5 bases between them. The CDR3 extends over 13 amino acids. The CDR3 protein is CAISPDSYNEQFF. The CDR3 nucleotides are TGTGCCATCAGTCCAGACTCCTACAATGAGCAGTTCTTC.

This clonotype was counted between two and nine times. The chain employs TRBV4-1 and TRBJ2-1, with 7 bases identical to TRBD1. Per the germline V gene, CDR1 is MGHRA and CDR2 is YSYEKL. J gave up 7 bases and V 1 base, and 7 bases lay outside the gene matches. The CDR3 has 15 amino acids. The CDR3 loop is CASSQADRDGNEQFF. The CDR3 DNA sequence: TGCGCCAGCAGCCAAGCTGACAGGGACGGGAATGAGCAGTTCTTC.

J is TRBJ2-1 and V is TRBV5-6, with TRBD2 matching 12 bases. With 0 bases clipped from V and 7 bases from J, the junction kept 5 bases outside the gene matches. This CDR3 region has 16 residues. Germline values: CDR1 SGHDT, CDR2 YYEEEE. The CDR3 DNA reads as TGTGCCAGCAGCTTGGTCCCTAGCGGGGGGGCAAATGAGCAGTTCTTC. Encoded protein: CASSLVPSGGANEQFF.

The V and J genes are TRBV11-2 and TRBJ2-7; D is unresolved. The J call may be incorrect, as the DNA end agrees better with TRBJ2-5. The CDR3 is 16 amino acids. Germline V gene sequence: CDR1 SGHAT, CDR2 FQNNGV. The CDR3 nucleotides are TGTGCCAGCAGCTCCTTTTACACACACCTTAAAGAGACCCAGTACTTC. Its protein is CASSSFYTHLKETQYF.

This clonotype was observed a single time. V usage is TRBV11-3 and J usage is TRBJ1-5; D uncertain. The CDR3 has 15 residues. Germline values: CDR1 SGHNT, CDR2 YENEEA. With 4 bases removed from V and 0 bases from J, the gap between germline ends came to 10 bases. CDR3 sequence reads: CASSYFWGSNQPQHF. In nucleotides, the CDR3 is TGTGCCAGCAGCTACTTTTGGGGTAGCAATCAGCCCCAGCATTTT.

The chain has TRBV9 and TRBJ2-6; the D gene is possibly TRBD2 (6 bases). The CDR3 runs to 15 residues. V was trimmed by 3 bases and J by 4 bases, leaving 11 bases between them. Germline V CDR1 and CDR2: SGDLS, YYNGEE. The CDR3 loop is CASSGWGVGANVLTF. CDR3 nucleotide sequence: TGTGCCAGCAGCGGTTGGGGGGTAGGGGCCAACGTCCTGACTTTC.

J is TRBJ1-5 and V is TRBV4-1; D gene unclear. In germline, CDR1 is MGHRA, CDR2 YSYEKL. V gave up 2 bases and J gave up 0 bases, with 8 bases separating them. The CDR3 is 15 amino acids. CDR3 nucleotides: TGCGCCAGCAGCCAAACGGGGTATAGCAATCAGCCCCAGCATTTT. Translated: CASSQTGYSNQPQHF.